One and the same sample provided the 6 T cell receptor beta chains below, sequenced in a study of cytotoxic CD8 clonotypes in ibrutinib-treated CLL. Only in-frame clones appear in the TCRdb table, and some are missing; sequencing was by immunoSEQ multiplex PCR. The table records roughly 220,000 clones, roughly 79% of them present only once. This sample comprised PBMCs, obtained after 12 months of ibrutinib treatment. The source is a human donor with chronic lymphocytic leukemia.

In this sample, this clone turned up a few times. This chain connects TRBV5-1 to TRBJ1-6; maybe TRBD1 (5 bases). The CDR3 sequence is 13 residues long. Deletions cut 5 bases from V and 12 bases from J, with 15 bases between. Germline lookup yields CDR1 SGHRS and CDR2 YFSETQ. The CDR3 region is CASSASGTVPLHF. DNA for the CDR3: TGCGCCAGCAGTGCGTCGGGGACGGTACCCCTCCACTTT.

The chain joins TRBV29-1 to TRBJ2-5; D gene ambiguous. V lost 4 bases to trimming and J lost 0 bases, with 9 bases between them. Per the germline V gene, CDR1 is SQVTM and CDR2 is ANQGSEA. The CDR3 sequence is 13 residues long. The CDR3 spells CSVVLLYQETQYF. CDR3 nucleotide sequence: TGCAGCGTTGTTTTGCTGTACCAAGAGACCCAGTACTTC.

About this clone: One junction end disagrees with the germline gene, perhaps due to a read error. This chain links TRBV7-7 with TRBJ2-5, with 9 positions matching TRBD2. The V gene's germline CDR1 is SSHAT and CDR2 FNYEAQ (reference sequence). This CDR3 contains 15 residues. The CDR3 DNA sequence: TGTGCTAGCAGCGCCCAGGGAGCGGGAGGAGAGACCCAGTACTTC. Its protein product is CASSAQGAGGETQYF. The full variable domain, with the rest looked up from reference TRBV7-7 and TRBJ2-5, is GAGVSQSPRYKVTKRGQDVTLRCDPISSHATLYWYQQALGQGPEFLTYFNYEAQPDKSGLPSDRFSAERPEGSISTLTIQRTEQRDSAMYRCASSAQGAGGETQYFGPGTRLLVL.

This clone has more than one count but fewer than ten. The chain is built from TRBV21-1 and TRBJ2-2; TRBD2, as called in the table, went unchecked against the DNA. TRBV21-1 constitutes a pseudogene. The CDR3 is made up of 14 amino acids. The CDR3 DNA reads as TGTGCCAGCAGCCTGTCCGGGACTCACGGGGAGCTGTTTTTT. It encodes CASSLSGTHGELFF.

This clone was seen only a few times. This sequence joins TRBV7-2 and TRBJ1-2; D gene ambiguous. Germline lookup yields CDR1 SGHTA and CDR2 FQGNSA. The germline V and J ends were trimmed by 5 bases and 7 bases, with 5 bases remaining between them. The CDR3 loop spans 10 amino acids. The CDR3 sequence: CASSGSGYTF. CDR3 bases: TGTGCCAGCAGCGGTAGTGGCTACACCTTC.

This clone was detected only once. V and J are TRBV28 and TRBJ2-7; 9 bases align to TRBD1. CDR1 is MDHEN, CDR2 SYDVKM, per germline. CDR3 length equals 14 residues. After removal of 8 bases from V and 2 bases from J, the junction contained 7 bases not matched to a gene. The CDR3 protein is CASEGGDRAYEQYF. The CDR3 nucleotides are TGTGCCAGCGAGGGTGGGGACAGGGCCTACGAGCAGTACTTC.